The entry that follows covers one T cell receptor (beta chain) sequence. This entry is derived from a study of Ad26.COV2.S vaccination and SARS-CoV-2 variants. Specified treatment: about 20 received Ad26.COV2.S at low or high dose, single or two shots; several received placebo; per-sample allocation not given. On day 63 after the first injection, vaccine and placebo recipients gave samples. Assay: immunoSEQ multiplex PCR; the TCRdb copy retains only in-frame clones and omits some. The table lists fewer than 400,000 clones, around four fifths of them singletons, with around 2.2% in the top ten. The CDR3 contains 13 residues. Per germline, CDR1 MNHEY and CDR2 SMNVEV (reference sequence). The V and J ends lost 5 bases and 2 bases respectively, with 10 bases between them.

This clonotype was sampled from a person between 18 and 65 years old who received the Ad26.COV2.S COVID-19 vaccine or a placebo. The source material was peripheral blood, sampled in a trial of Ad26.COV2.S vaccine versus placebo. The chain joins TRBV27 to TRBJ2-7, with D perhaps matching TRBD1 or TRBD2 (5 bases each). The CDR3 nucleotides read TGTGCCAGCAGTACGACGGGACCCTACGAGCAGTACTTC. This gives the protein CASSTTGPYEQYF.